These T cell receptor beta chains were read from a single sample in a study of spatial heterogeneity in lung cancer. TCRdb itself ran the 5' RACE reads through MiXCR, one entry per CDR3 protein. The profile shows fewer than 6,000 distinct CDR3 sequences, 25% to 40% of them singletons. The sample consisted of lung tumor tissue, taken at surgery. The receptors here all came from a male donor with early-stage non-small cell lung cancer. Each CDR3 is given with its conserved first and last residue. A D gene is named only where the DNA matches it firmly. Only part of the rows carry a size: once, few, many, or a class if the clone is expanded.

d_gene	v_gene	j_gene	abundance	CDR3nt	CDR3aa
-	TRBV5-1	TRBJ1-3	many	TGCGCCAGCAGCTTGGCACAGGGAGAAAACACCATATATTTT	CASSLAQGENTIYF
-	TRBV30	TRBJ2-2	once	TGTGCCTGGGCCGCCGGGACACTTAACACCGGGGAGCTGTTTTTT	CAWAAGTLNTGELFF
TRBD1	TRBV6-5	TRBJ1-5	many	TGTGCCAGCAGTTACAGGACAGGGAATCAGCCCCAGCATTTT	CASSYRTGNQPQHF
-	TRBV7-2	TRBJ2-5	-	TGTGCCAGCAGCTTAGCGAGGGGGTACCAAGAGACCCAGTACTTC	CASSLARGYQETQYF
-	TRBV2	TRBJ2-2	medium-sized	TGTGCCAGCAGCATGAGGGAACTATACACCGGGGAGCTGTTTTTT	CASSMRELYTGELFF
-	TRBV7-2	TRBJ1-5	medium-sized	TGTGCCAGCAGCTTAGGGGATCAGCCCCAGCATTTT	CASSLGDQPQHF
-	TRBV29-1	TRBJ2-7	-	TGCAGCGTTGGATTGGGGGGAATCTCCTACGAGCAGTACTTC	CSVGLGGISYEQYF
TRBD1	TRBV18	TRBJ1-1	many	TGTGCCAGCTCACCCGGACAGGGTTTGAACACTGAAGCTTTCTTT	CASSPGQGLNTEAFF
-	TRBV29-1	TRBJ2-2	-	TGCAGCGTTGTATGGGCAGCCCAGAACACCGGGGAGCTGTTTTTT	CSVVWAAQNTGELFF
-	TRBV15	TRBJ2-5	many	TGTGCCACCAGCAGAGGCTTATCGGAGACCCAGTACTTC	CATSRGLSETQYF
TRBD2	TRBV4-3	TRBJ2-7	-	TGCGCCAGCAGCCAAGACCCTAGCGGGAGCCCCCTCGAGCAGTACTTC	CASSQDPSGSPLEQYF
TRBD2	TRBV5-1	TRBJ2-1	medium-sized	TGCGCCAGCAGGCCACCGGGACTAGCGGGAGTATCTGAGCAGTTCTTC	CASRPPGLAGVSEQFF
-	TRBV6-1	TRBJ1-2	medium-sized	TGTGCCGGGGGGGCTGATGGCTACACCTTC	CAGGADGYTF
TRBD1	TRBV6-5	TRBJ1-6	medium-sized	TGTGCCAGCAATCCAGGGGGGATGGATTCACCCCTCCACTTT	CASNPGGMDSPLHF
-	TRBV27	TRBJ2-7	many	TGTGCCAGCAGTTTCGGACAGTCATACGAGCAGTACTTC	CASSFGQSYEQYF
TRBD2	TRBV5-1	TRBJ2-3	once	TGCGCCAGCAGCCTCCGGACTAGCGGGAACCCGAAGGATACGCAGTATTTT	CASSLRTSGNPKDTQYF
-	TRBV5-6	TRBJ1-1	few	TGTGCCAGCAGCCCCGTACGGGGGAGCACTGAAGCTTTCTTT	CASSPVRGSTEAFF
-	TRBV28	TRBJ1-1	medium-sized	TGTGCCAGCAGTTTATCAGGGCGAGGCACTGAAGCTTTCTTT	CASSLSGRGTEAFF
-	TRBV10-1	TRBJ2-3	medium-sized	TGCGCCAGCATGAAGGGGTGGGGAGATACGCAGTATTTT	CASMKGWGDTQYF
TRBD2	TRBV7-6	TRBJ2-1	many	TGTGCCAGCACTCCCTCCCCCGTGGCTAGCGGGATTCACAATGAGCAGTTCTTC	CASTPSPVASGIHNEQFF
-	TRBV4-3	TRBJ2-6	-	TGCGCCAGCAGCCAAGAGTTCCCTGGGGCCAACGTCCTGACTTTC	CASSQEFPGANVLTF
TRBD1	TRBV7-9	TRBJ2-3	-	TGTGCCAGCAACCTACGGGACAGTCGCACAGATACGCAGTATTTT	CASNLRDSRTDTQYF
-	TRBV7-6	TRBJ2-1	-	TGTGCCACCGGGGACATAGACAATGAGCAGTTCTTC	CATGDIDNEQFF
-	TRBV6-2/TRBV6-3	TRBJ1-1	-	TGTGCCAGCAGTCTCGAGAGGAACACTGAAGCTTTCTTT	CASSLERNTEAFF
TRBD1	TRBV7-2	TRBJ2-6	few	TGTGCCAGCAGCCCAAAGACAGGGAGCTCTGGGGCCAACGTCCTGACTTTC	CASSPKTGSSGANVLTF
TRBD1	TRBV7-2	TRBJ1-2	few	TGTGCCAGCAGCCGCAGAAATAACAGGGGAGGGGATGGCTACACCTTC	CASSRRNNRGGDGYTF
-	TRBV4-1	TRBJ1-2	many	TGCGCCAGCAGCCAAGATATGCGGCAGCTTATCTATGGCTACACCTTC	CASSQDMRQLIYGYTF
-	TRBV28	TRBJ1-5	many	TGTGCCAGCAGTTCATCACAATTCGGTCAGCCCCAGCATTTT	CASSSSQFGQPQHF
-	TRBV7-2	TRBJ1-2	medium-sized	TGTGCCAGCAGCTTAGGGGGGGCAAACTATGGCTACACCTTC	CASSLGGANYGYTF
-	TRBV5-1	TRBJ2-5	medium-sized	TGCGCCAGCAGCCTCAGAGGGTGGGAGGAGACCCAGTACTTC	CASSLRGWEETQYF